The 17 T cell receptor beta chains presented below share a single source sample, sequenced in a study of blood T cell repertoires in COVID-19. Clones were sequenced by immunoSEQ multiplex PCR, and TCRdb holds only the in-frame ones, with some missing. The sample contains about 240,000 clones, 80% to 85% of which appear only once. What was sequenced was peripheral blood. The receptors here all came from an older woman with active or convalescent COVID-19.

The V gene is TRBV5-1, the J gene TRBJ2-7; 8 nucleotides align to TRBD1. The V gene end was trimmed by 1 base and the J gene end by 3 bases; junction bases not matched to a gene: 6. Germline assignment: CDR1 SGHRS and CDR2 YFSETQ. CDR3 size: 15 residues. The CDR3: CASSLLQGASYEQYF. Written as DNA, the CDR3 is TGCGCCAGCAGCTTGCTCCAGGGGGCCAGCTACGAGCAGTACTTC.

The chain couples TRBV15 to TRBJ1-2, with a tentative D call TRBD1 (6 bases). The CDR3 runs to 17 residues. The germline gives CDR1 LNHNV, CDR2 YYDKDF (reference sequence). Trimming left V 5 bases short and J 0 bases short, with 19 bases between. This CDR3 reads CATSAPGGRGSNYGYTF. The CDR3 region has the DNA TGTGCCACCAGCGCACCGGGAGGCAGGGGATCTAACTATGGCTACACCTTC.

V usage is TRBV7-3 and J usage is TRBJ2-5; 14 bases fit TRBD2. Germline-derived CDR1 and CDR2 are SGHTA and FQGTGA. Trimming removed 5 bases from V and 1 base from J; junction bases left unmatched: 3. The CDR3 spans 16 residues. The CDR3 spells CASSQGLAGGQETQYF. CDR3 nucleotide sequence: TGTGCCAGCAGCCAAGGACTAGCGGGGGGCCAAGAGACCCAGTACTTC.

This chain connects TRBV7-2 to TRBJ2-7; 7 bases map to TRBD2. The CDR3 is 15 residues long. From germline, CDR1 is SGHTA and CDR2 FQGNSA. The V and J ends lost 5 bases and 1 base, in that order; junction bases with no gene match: 8. CDR3 in amino acids: CASSPRGTTSYEQYF. CDR3 nucleotide sequence: TGTGCCAGCAGCCCCCGGGGGACTACATCCTACGAGCAGTACTTC.

The J gene is TRBJ1-6, the V gene TRBV9; tentatively, D is TRBD1 (6 bases). The germline CDR1 and CDR2 sequences are SGDLS and YYNGEE. CDR3 length equals 16 residues. V was shortened by 0 bases and J by 9 bases, with 16 bases between the two germline ends. The CDR3 DNA sequence: TGTGCCAGCAGCGTAGACCCCTTAAACAGGGTTTCACCCCTCCACTTT. This gives the protein CASSVDPLNRVSPLHF.

The chain links TRBV11-2 to TRBJ1-1, with 7 nucleotides matching TRBD1. Trimming took 5 bases from V and 4 from J; bases not matched to a gene: 7. Germline V gene lookup returns CDR1 SGHAT and CDR2 FQNNGV. The CDR3 consists of 14 residues. In DNA form, the CDR3 reads TGTGCCAGCAGCCCCCAGGGGGGAGGCACTGAAGCTTTCTTT. It specifies CASSPQGGGTEAFF.

The chain is built from TRBV18 and TRBJ2-1, with TRBD1 identical over 7 bases. This CDR3 spans 16 amino acids. V lost 0 bases to trimming and J lost 4 bases; unmatched junction nucleotides: 6. Looked up from germline, CDR1 is KGHSH and CDR2 is LQKENI. The CDR3 sequence is CASSPPTGIPYNEQFF. The CDR3 nucleotides read TGTGCCAGCTCACCACCGACAGGGATTCCTTACAATGAGCAGTTCTTC.

V gene TRBV6-5 combines with J gene TRBJ1-2; D remains ambiguous. V lost 9 bases to trimming and J lost 3 bases, with 11 bases between them. The germline CDR1 and CDR2 sequences are MNHEY and SVGAGI. The CDR3 is 12 residues long. CDR3 region: CASGGSDYGYTF. The CDR3 nucleotides are TGTGCCAGTGGCGGGAGCGACTATGGCTACACCTTC.

The chain employs TRBV6-6 and TRBJ2-7; TRBD2 is a possible D gene (6 bases). Trimming removed 2 bases from V and 4 bases from J, with 18 bases in between. CDR1 and CDR2 (germline): MNHNY, SVGAGI (reference sequence). CDR3 length: 16 amino acids. The CDR3 coding sequence is TGTGCCAGCAGTTACCCGACGACTAGGCCATCTTACGAGCAGTACTTC. Translating gives CASSYPTTRPSYEQYF.

The chain has TRBV7-9 and TRBJ1-5; D gene uncertain. V was shortened by 5 bases and J by 5 bases, with 10 bases between the two germline ends. The germline gives CDR1 SEHNR, CDR2 FQNEAQ (reference sequence). This CDR3 region has 13 residues. This chain's CDR3 is CASSATGDQPQHF. The CDR3 region has the DNA TGTGCCAGCAGCGCCACCGGGGATCAGCCCCAGCATTTT.

This chain uses TRBV29-1 with TRBJ1-2; D is possibly TRBD1 (6 bases). There are 13 residues in the CDR3. In germline, CDR1 is SQVTM, CDR2 ANQGSEA. V was clipped by 6 bases and J by 4 bases, with 15 bases between them. The CDR3 sequence is CSVATQGIYGYTF. CDR3 in DNA: TGCAGCGTGGCGACGCAGGGGATCTATGGCTACACCTTC.

This chain links TRBV5-4 with TRBJ2-1; maybe TRBD1 (6 bases). Germline values: CDR1 SGHNT, CDR2 YYREEE (reference sequence). The CDR3 contains 14 residues. V was trimmed by 5 bases and J by 5 bases, leaving 14 bases between them. Written as DNA, the CDR3 is TGTGCCAGCAGTCGGGACATCGGTGACAATGAGCAGTTCTTC. Protein product: CASSRDIGDNEQFF.

J is TRBJ2-5 and V is TRBV27; 9 nucleotides line up with TRBD1. The germline CDR1 and CDR2 sequences are MNHEY and SMNVEV (reference sequence). V gave up 3 bases and J gave up 5 bases; unmatched junction bases: 7. The CDR3 consists of 15 residues. The CDR3 DNA is TGTGCCAGCAGTTTTTGGGGACAGGGAGGGGAGACCCAGTACTTC. Translating gives CASSFWGQGGETQYF.

This rearrangement joins TRBV19 to TRBJ2-3; 8 nucleotides agree with TRBD1. Germline V gene lookup returns CDR1 LNHDA and CDR2 SQIVND (reference sequence). This CDR3 is built from 15 residues. V trimming: 1 base; J trimming: 8 bases; junction bases outside the gene matches: 8. CDR3 protein: CASSIVSGGIVTQYF. The CDR3 DNA sequence: TGTGCCAGTAGTATAGTTTCAGGGGGCATTGTTACGCAGTATTTT. Together with reference TRBV19 and TRBJ2-3, the CDR3 gives the full variable domain: DGGITQSPKYLFRKEGQNVTLSCEQNLNHDAMYWYRQDPGQGLRLIYYSQIVNDFQKGDIAEGYSVSREKKESFPLTVTSAQKNPTAFYLCASSIVSGGIVTQYFGPGTRLTVL.

The chain is built from TRBV3-1 (or the pseudogene TRBV3-2) and TRBJ2-3, with 9 bases aligning to TRBD1. V shed 2 bases and J 3 bases; nucleotides not matched to a gene: 9. This CDR3 is 17 amino acids long. Per the germline V gene, CDR1 is LGHDT and CDR2 is YNNKEL (reference sequence). The CDR3 region is CASSQFNGTGRTDTQYF. CDR3 coding DNA: TGTGCCAGCAGCCAATTTAACGGGACAGGGAGGACAGATACGCAGTATTTT.

The chain is built from TRBV15 and TRBJ1-5, with a weak D call TRBD1 (5 bases). V lost 0 bases, J lost 4 bases, and 16 bases lay in between. The CDR3 sequence is 17 residues long. Per the germline V gene, CDR1 is LNHNV and CDR2 is YYDKDF (reference sequence). CDR3 protein: CATSRESPGTWNQPQHF. As DNA, the CDR3 is TGTGCCACCAGCAGAGAGAGTCCCGGGACTTGGAATCAGCCCCAGCATTTT. Drawing the rest from reference TRBV15 and TRBJ1-5, the complete variable domain is DAMVIQNPRYQVTQFGKPVTLSCSQTLNHNVMYWYQQKSSQAPKLLFHYYDKDFNNEADTPDNFQSRRPNTSFCFLDIRSPGLGDTAMYLCATSRESPGTWNQPQHFGDGTRLSIL.

The chain combines TRBV19 with TRBJ1-2; D ambiguous. CDR1 is LNHDA, CDR2 SQIVND, per germline (reference sequence). The V and J ends lost 5 bases and 7 bases respectively, with 14 bases between them. The CDR3 is made up of 13 amino acids. The CDR3 sequence: CASSPTRIGGYTF. CDR3 nucleotides: TGTGCCAGTAGTCCCACCCGCATCGGTGGCTACACCTTC.